Here is one T cell receptor beta chain with its context. Its matching antigen is unknown. The data are from a study of T cell responses to AZD1222 COVID-19 vaccine. The CDR3 is made up of 14 amino acids. V lost 7 bases to trimming and J lost 2 bases; unmatched junction nucleotides: 9. Germline CDR1 reads SGHKS; CDR2 reads YYEKEE (reference sequence). Clones were sequenced by immunoSEQ multiplex PCR, and TCRdb holds only the in-frame ones, with some missing. The sample shows fewer than 150,000 clones, 89% of them seen only once. Findings and caveats of the study: Repertoire sampling happened only post peak T cell response. Baseline serology detected seropositivity in only a handful of AZD1222 recipients.

The chain combines TRBV5-5 with TRBJ2-7, with 7 bases aligning to TRBD1. Source: peripheral blood, taken on day 0 of AZD1222 vaccination. This TCR derives from an adult in good health. CDR3 bases: TGTGCCAGCGGGCCGACAGGGACAACCTACGAGCAGTACTTC. This translates into CASGPTGTTYEQYF.